This paragraph covers one T cell receptor beta chain sequence. This CDR3 is 16 amino acids long. The V gene end was trimmed by 4 bases and the J gene end by 6 bases; junction bases not matched to a gene: 6. Per the germline V gene, CDR1 is LGHNA and CDR2 is YSLEER. Study members were between about 18 and 95 years old and lived in approximately 25 US regions. People in the exposed group encountered a COVID-19 case within 2 weeks before entering the study. These data are taken from a study of blood T cell repertoires in COVID-19. About the study: Sources were T cells, B-cell-depleted T cells, or PBMCs; the material itself was cDNA or gDNA.

Methods used by the authors: Quantification of nucleated cells was approximated via reference gene primer amplification. Sequencing was performed with immunoSEQ multiplex PCR; in TCRdb, only in-frame clones are kept and a portion is missing. That table gives V, J and clone size, and the DNA gave D and trimming. The sample holds around 250,000 clones, approximately 81% seen once. The genes are TRBV4-3 and TRBJ2-6, with 10 positions matching TRBD1. The source material was PBMCs or T cells enriched from blood (not recorded which). This receptor was identified in a woman between 45 and 65 years old who had been exposed to COVID-19. The CDR3, as DNA: TGCGCCAGCAGCCCGGACAGGGGGTGTGTGGCCAACGTCCTGACTTTC. It specifies CASSPDRGCVANVLTF.